This entry lists 19 T cell receptor beta chains sequenced from one sample in a study of shared clonotypes between healthy human individuals (dated by TCRdb to the early 2020s). CD8 naive samples were obtained by positive selection for CCR7 among CD45RO-negative cells, yielding a CD45RA+CCR7+ population from which TemRA cells were excluded. The library was produced with the immunoSEQ multiplex PCR assay. The table comes from immuneACCESS by way of TCRdb, which keeps in-frame sequences with V and J called. Part of the clones is missing from these tables; in studies checked, under half for an unresolved V gene and the rest for unknown reasons. The sample has about 1,800,000 clones on record, just under 95% of them singletons. The ten top clones hold more than 0.9% of the sample. The specimen sequenced was naive CD8+ T cells sorted from blood. The intended sense of this specimen's cell subset or site label: CD45RA+CCR7+. These receptors came from a man in his late teens or twenties in good health.

In the case of this clone: Compared with germline, one end of the junction differs, possibly owing to a read error. The chain carries TRBV10-3 and TRBJ1-5; D gene uncertain. Germline CDR1 and CDR2: ENHRY and SYGVKD. The CDR3 length is 14 residues. The DNA of the CDR3 is TGTGCCATCAGTGTTGCGGGTAGCGATCAGCCCCAGCATTTT. Translation gives CAISVAGSDQPQHF.

J is TRBJ2-7 and V is TRBV9; 10 nucleotides agree with TRBD1. The CDR3 is 16 residues long. CDR1 is SGDLS and CDR2 is YYNGEE in the germline V gene. The V and J ends lost 3 bases and 3 bases, in that order; junction bases with no gene match: 9. In DNA form, the CDR3 reads TGTGCCAGCAGCGAGGGACAGGGGATGGTAGACTACGAGCAGTACTTC. It specifies CASSEGQGMVDYEQYF.

The J gene is TRBJ2-1, the V gene TRBV27; D is unresolved. V lost 2 bases and J 0 bases, leaving 17 bases between the germline ends. CDR3 length equals 18 residues. In germline, CDR1 is MNHEY, CDR2 SMNVEV (reference sequence). The CDR3 loop reads CASSLNLADGSSYNEQFF. The CDR3 DNA sequence: TGTGCCAGCAGTTTAAACCTTGCCGACGGCAGCTCCTACAATGAGCAGTTCTTC.

The table lists this clone with a count of one. The gene calls are TRBV5-1 and TRBJ2-7, with 8 bases matching TRBD1. J was trimmed by 4 bases and V by 0 bases; bases with no gene match: 6. The germline V gene encodes CDR1 SGHRS and CDR2 YFSETQ. CDR3 size: 15 residues. The CDR3 region is CASSLGGQGLYEQYF. DNA for the CDR3: TGCGCCAGCAGCTTGGGTGGACAGGGTTTGTACGAGCAGTACTTC.

This rearrangement joins TRBV11-3 to TRBJ2-7, with 7 bases aligning to TRBD1. Germline CDR1 reads SGHNT; CDR2 reads YENEEA. The CDR3 is 13 residues long. V shed 5 bases and J 3 bases; nucleotides not matched to a gene: 4. CDR3 residues: CASSAGTVYEQYF. In nucleotides, the CDR3 is TGTGCCAGCAGCGCCGGGACAGTCTACGAGCAGTACTTC.

CDR3 residues: CASSPEYNTGELFF. The CDR3 DNA follows: TGTGCCAGCAGTCCTGAATACAACACCGGGGAGCTGTTTTTT. The V gene is TRBV6-5, the J gene TRBJ2-2; D gene unclear. V dropped 5 bases and J dropped 2 bases, with 9 bases sitting between them. This CDR3 contains 14 residues. Germline V gene sequence: CDR1 MNHEY, CDR2 SVGAGI.

This clone was observed once. Distinct nucleotide sequences in the sample also encode this CDR3. The chain is built from TRBV6-5 and TRBJ2-7, with 9 nucleotides matching TRBD1. Germline V gives CDR1 MNHEY, CDR2 SVGAGI. The trim removed 2 bases at V and 3 bases at J, leaving 2 bases unmatched. The CDR3 loop spans 14 amino acids. The CDR3 here is CASSYETGGYEQYF. Here the CDR3 DNA reads TGTGCCAGCAGTTACGAGACAGGGGGCTACGAGCAGTACTTC.

This chain links TRBV23-1 with TRBJ2-7, with 8 bases identical to TRBD2. TRBV23-1 is annotated as an ORF whose role is uncertain. This CDR3 is 14 amino acids long. J was trimmed by 3 bases and V by 3 bases; bases with no gene match: 4. The DNA of the CDR3 is TGCGCCAGCAGTCACCGCGGGAGGAACTACGAGCAGTACTTC. This translates into CASSHRGRNYEQYF.

The chain is built from TRBV7-6 and TRBJ2-7, with D possibly being TRBD1 (6 bases). Deletions cut 4 bases from V and 4 bases from J, with 11 bases between. Germline CDR1 reads SGHVS; CDR2 reads FNYEAQ. The length of the CDR3 is 13 residues. CDR3 DNA sequence: TGTGCCAGCAGCTCGGGACACTCATACGAGCAGTACTTC. Its protein product is CASSSGHSYEQYF.

This clone showed up just a few times. V and J are TRBV2 and TRBJ2-7; TRBD1 agrees at 7 bases. J lost 2 bases, V lost 6 bases, and 7 bases had no gene match. Germline V lookup: CDR1 SNHLY, CDR2 FYNNEI. This CDR3 is built from 14 residues. The CDR3 DNA follows: TGTGCCAGCAGGGTAGGACAGGCTCCCTACGAGCAGTACTTC. It yields the protein CASRVGQAPYEQYF. Based on the CDR3 plus reference TRBV2 and TRBJ2-7, the full variable domain is EPEVTQTPSHQVTQMGQEVILRCVPISNHLYFYWYRQILGQKVEFLVSFYNNEISEKSEIFDDQFSVERPDGSNFTLKIRSTKLEDSAMYFCASRVGQAPYEQYFGPGTRLTVT.

This chain connects TRBV28 to TRBJ2-7; D is unclear. V lost 1 base and J 1 base, leaving 8 bases between the germline ends. Germline V lookup: CDR1 MDHEN, CDR2 SYDVKM. This CDR3 has 14 amino acids. The CDR3 here is CASSLSSPSYEQYF. CDR3 sequence (DNA): TGTGCCAGCAGTTTATCGTCACCTTCCTACGAGCAGTACTTC.

There are a few counts of this clone. Other DNA sequences within the sample encode an identical CDR3. The chain carries TRBV5-1 and TRBJ2-7, with 7 bases that match TRBD1. Germline CDR1 and CDR2: SGHRS and YFSETQ. The CDR3 is 13 residues long. After removal of 3 bases from V and 3 bases from J, the junction contained 3 bases not matched to a gene. The CDR3 DNA follows: TGCGCCAGCAGCTCCGGGACAGTCTACGAGCAGTACTTC. Amino acid sequence: CASSSGTVYEQYF.

This chain links TRBV21-1 with TRBJ2-7; TRBD2, as called in the table, went unchecked against the DNA. TRBV21-1 is classified as a pseudogene. The CDR3 extends over 16 amino acids. CDR3 protein: CASSTGILAGGSEQYF. The CDR3 nucleotides read TGTGCCAGCAGCACCGGAATACTAGCGGGGGGGAGCGAGCAGTACTTC.

The chain combines TRBV27 with TRBJ2-3; D remains unclear. Trimming cost V 5 bases and J 2 bases, with 11 bases left between them. The germline gives CDR1 MNHEY, CDR2 SMNVEV (reference sequence). The CDR3 runs 14 residues. CDR3 region: CASSTSSLTDTQYF. The CDR3 region has the DNA TGTGCCAGCAGTACAAGCTCCCTCACAGATACGCAGTATTTT.

This chain uses TRBV5-1 with TRBJ2-7, with 10 nucleotides matching TRBD1. The CDR3 spans 14 residues. V shed 4 bases and J 3 bases; nucleotides not matched to a gene: 4. Germline-derived CDR1 and CDR2 are SGHRS and YFSETQ. Here the CDR3 reads CASSTDRGGYEQYF. For the CDR3, the DNA is TGCGCCAGCAGCACGGACAGGGGGGGCTACGAGCAGTACTTC.

This clone occurred a few times. V is TRBV29-1 and J is TRBJ2-7; D not certain. Trimming left V 2 bases short and J 3 bases short, with 11 bases between. Germline V gene lookup returns CDR1 SQVTM and CDR2 ANQGSEA. CDR3 size: 13 residues. DNA of the CDR3: TGCAGCGTTGAACTCGGAGAGATCTACGAGCAGTACTTC. Amino acid sequence: CSVELGEIYEQYF.

The genes are TRBV6-5 and TRBJ2-7; D tentatively fits TRBD1 or TRBD2 (5 bases each). Germline CDR1 is MNHEY and CDR2 is SVGAGI. This CDR3 has 15 amino acids. V shed 4 bases and J shed 4 bases, with 17 bases lying between them. The CDR3 spells CASSSGRQTSYEQYF. The CDR3 DNA follows: TGTGCCAGCAGTTCTGGGAGACAGACTTCATACGAGCAGTACTTC.

The J gene is TRBJ1-4, the V gene TRBV15; no clear D. Germline V gene sequence: CDR1 LNHNV, CDR2 YYDKDF (reference sequence). The V and J ends lost 4 bases and 6 bases respectively, with 15 bases between them. The CDR3 has 15 residues. The CDR3 DNA reads TGTGCCACCAGCAACTTTCGCCGCCCCGATGAAAAACTGTTTTTT. It specifies CATSNFRRPDEKLFF. Using reference TRBV15 and TRBJ1-4 for the parts outside the CDR3, the full variable domain is DAMVIQNPRYQVTQFGKPVTLSCSQTLNHNVMYWYQQKSSQAPKLLFHYYDKDFNNEADTPDNFQSRRPNTSFCFLDIRSPGLGDTAMYLCATSNFRRPDEKLFFGSGTQLSVL.

This clone was picked up one time. The chain uses TRBV2 and TRBJ2-2; 8 nucleotides agree with TRBD2. Trimming at V came to 3 bases and at J to 0 bases, leaving 6 bases not matched to a gene. Germline V gene data show CDR1 as SNHLY and CDR2 as FYNNEI. The CDR3 is 17 residues long. CDR3 nucleotides: TGTGCCAGCAGTGATACGGCGGGGGGCTCGAACACCGGGGAGCTGTTTTTT. Translating gives CASSDTAGGSNTGELFF.